Listed here are 32 T cell receptor beta chains from one sample, sequenced in a study of T cells in Graves' hyperthyroidism and ophthalmopathy. It was RNA transcripts that yielded the amplified TCR beta CDR3 regions. The HTBI primer set drove a first-round RT-PCR of the TCR CDR3. TCRdb reprocessed the multiplex PCR reads via MiXCR and lists one record per CDR3 protein. The profile shows about 840,000 distinct CDR3 sequences, 38% of them singletons. The sequencing sample was made of blood. Source of these receptors: a man aged 18 to 35 with Graves' hyperthyroidism.

In DNA form, the CDR3 reads TGTGCCAGCAGTGAAGCGCGTGGCACAGGGGCGAACACCGGGGAGCTGTTTTTT. It is translated as CASSEARGTGANTGELFF. V gene TRBV2 combines with J gene TRBJ2-2; 7 nucleotides line up with TRBD1. The V gene end was trimmed by 0 bases and the J gene end by 0 bases; junction bases not matched to a gene: 7. The CDR3 consists of 18 residues. Germline CDR1 reads SNHLY; CDR2 reads FYNNEI.

This clonotype has a single count. The chain recombines TRBV10-3 with TRBJ1-1; D gene ambiguous. Looked up from germline, CDR1 is ENHRY and CDR2 is SYGVKD. The CDR3 consists of 16 residues. Deletions cut 6 bases from V and 0 bases from J, with 17 bases between. The CDR3 DNA is TGTGCCATCAGCTTGGATTGGCACCCGATGAACACTGAAGCTTTCTTT. Translated: CAISLDWHPMNTEAFF.

This clonotype was detected many times. The chain links TRBV20-1 to TRBJ2-7; D unresolved. The germline V gene encodes CDR1 DFQATT and CDR2 SNEGSKA (reference sequence). The CDR3 spans 12 residues. The ends were cut back, 4 bases at V and 1 base at J, with 8 bases in the middle. This chain's CDR3 is CSAMGPSYEQYF. The CDR3 DNA reads TGCAGTGCTATGGGCCCTTCCTACGAGCAGTACTTC.

The sample holds many counts of this clonotype. This rearrangement joins TRBV2 to TRBJ1-2; D is possibly TRBD1 (6 bases). Germline CDR1 and CDR2: SNHLY and FYNNEI. Trimming left V 1 base short and J 4 bases short, with 10 bases between. The length of the CDR3 is 14 residues. CDR3 nucleotide sequence: TGTGCCAGCAGTGAAGGGGGGCGCTTCTATGGCTACACCTTC. It specifies CASSEGGRFYGYTF.

This clonotype was observed a handful of times. The rearrangement joins TRBV5-1 to TRBJ2-2; 13 nucleotides match TRBD2. Germline loops: CDR1 SGHRS, CDR2 YFSETQ. With V trimmed by 3 bases and J by 1 base, 0 bases remained unmatched. CDR3 length equals 16 residues. The CDR3 loop reads CASSWTSGGNTGELFF. In nucleotides, the CDR3 is TGCGCCAGCAGCTGGACTAGCGGGGGGAACACCGGGGAGCTGTTTTTT.

The rearrangement joins TRBV19 to TRBJ2-5; D is undetermined. From germline, CDR1 is LNHDA and CDR2 SQIVND (reference sequence). CDR3 length equals 12 residues. The V gene lost 4 bases and the J gene lost 2 bases, with 5 bases spanning the gap. CDR3 nucleotide sequence: TGTGCCAGTAGTAATGGGCAAGAGACCCAGTACTTC. Protein product: CASSNGQETQYF.

This clonotype was counted at least ten times. This chain joins TRBV2 and TRBJ1-5; D not resolved. The CDR3 is made up of 14 amino acids. Trimming cost V 6 bases and J 10 bases, with 19 bases left between them. CDR1 and CDR2 from the germline V gene are SNHLY and FYNNEI. The CDR3 protein is CASRVRANSSPQHF. The CDR3 nucleotides read TGTGCCAGCAGGGTTAGGGCGAACTCCTCCCCCCAGCATTTT.

CDR3 amino acids: CASSDVEAVGEKLFF. Here the CDR3 DNA reads TGTGCCAGCAGTGATGTCGAGGCGGTAGGGGAAAAACTGTTTTTT. V and J are TRBV6-5 and TRBJ1-4; unclear D gene. Trimming shortened V by 5 bases and J by 8 bases, and 18 bases separated the two germline ends. Germline CDR1 and CDR2: MNHEY and SVGAGI. The CDR3 is made up of 15 amino acids.

V gene TRBV12-3 or TRBV12-4 combines with J gene TRBJ1-1, with 7 nucleotides matching TRBD1. This CDR3 spans 14 amino acids. V was pared by 3 bases and J by 4 bases, with 5 bases of the junction left unmatched. The CDR3 nucleotides are TGTGCCAGCAGTTTGGGACAGTTCCTCACTGAAGCTTTCTTT. As protein: CASSLGQFLTEAFF.

This clonotype has a handful of counts. The J gene is TRBJ2-7, the V gene TRBV12-3 or TRBV12-4, with D unresolved. This CDR3 has 15 residues. V was cut by 2 bases and J by 0 bases, with 11 bases left in between. The CDR3 sequence: CASSLRNPSSYEQYF. CDR3 DNA sequence: TGTGCCAGCAGTTTACGTAACCCGAGCTCCTACGAGCAGTACTTC.

This clonotype was seen more than once but under ten times. A junction end diverges from the germline sequence, so it may reflect a read error. This chain joins TRBV10-3 and TRBJ2-7; maybe TRBD2 (5 bases). Germline V lookup: CDR1 ENHRY, CDR2 SYGVKD. This CDR3 contains 13 residues. The CDR3 loop reads CASSYGVRREQYF. The CDR3 DNA reads as TGTGCCAGCAGTTACGGGGTCCGCCGCGAGCAGTACTTC.

The chain links TRBV20-1 to TRBJ2-7; D ambiguous. Per the germline V gene, CDR1 is DFQATT and CDR2 is SNEGSKA (reference sequence). V was trimmed by 6 bases and J by 1 base, leaving 16 bases between them. This CDR3 region has 14 residues. As DNA, the CDR3 is TGCAGTGCCACCAACAGATATCGATCCTACGAGCAGTACTTC. Protein product: CSATNRYRSYEQYF.

V usage is TRBV14 and J usage is TRBJ2-7; 10 nucleotides line up with TRBD1. There are 15 residues in the CDR3. Germline V gene sequence: CDR1 SGHDN, CDR2 FVKESK. Unmatched junction bases numbered 9, after V lost 4 bases and J lost 6 bases. CDR3 sequence reads: CASSPRGTGAAEQYF. The DNA of the CDR3 is TGTGCCAGCAGCCCCCGGGGGACAGGGGCCGCCGAGCAGTACTTC.

This clonotype was observed a few times. This chain links TRBV19 with TRBJ2-5; 9 nucleotides line up with TRBD2. The junction had 13 bases not matched to a gene; V was cut back by 7 bases and J by 4 bases. Germline values: CDR1 LNHDA, CDR2 SQIVND (reference sequence). The CDR3 loop spans 16 amino acids. CDR3 sequence: CASKPTSGGLIETQYF. CDR3 coding DNA: TGTGCCAGTAAACCGACTAGCGGTGGGCTTATAGAGACCCAGTACTTC.

This clonotype was seen more than once but under ten times. The chain is built from TRBV12-3 or TRBV12-4 and TRBJ2-2; 7 bases are shared with TRBD1. J lost 4 bases, V lost 6 bases, and 5 bases had no gene match. The CDR3 extends over 14 amino acids. CDR3 residues: CASRSQGSTGELFF. CDR3 DNA sequence: TGTGCCAGCAGATCACAGGGGAGCACCGGGGAGCTGTTTTTT.

Ten or more counts support this clonotype. This chain joins TRBV29-1 and TRBJ2-7; no reliable D call. CDR3 length: 11 residues. Germline-derived CDR1 and CDR2 are SQVTM and ANQGSEA. V was shortened by 4 bases and J by 6 bases, with 10 bases between the two germline ends. For the CDR3, the DNA is TGCAGCGTTGGGACGGCCGTCGAGCAGTACTTC. This gives the protein CSVGTAVEQYF.

J is TRBJ2-7 and V is TRBV7-9, with TRBD1 matching over 7 bases. The CDR3 loop spans 17 amino acids. The germline V gene has CDR1 SEHNR and CDR2 FQNEAQ (reference sequence). V lost 6 bases and J lost 2; bases outside the gene matches: 16. The CDR3 nucleotides are TGTGCCAGCAGTTACTGGCCTAGACAGGGAGAGACCTACGAGCAGTACTTC. Amino acids: CASSYWPRQGETYEQYF.

This rearrangement joins TRBV7-9 to TRBJ2-7; tentatively, D is TRBD1 (6 bases). Trimming left V 5 bases short and J 1 base short, with 18 bases between. Germline CDR1 and CDR2: SEHNR and FQNEAQ (reference sequence). The CDR3 is 16 residues long. CDR3 sequence: CASSPWDTAPSYEQYF. CDR3 sequence (DNA): TGTGCCAGCAGCCCGTGGGACACCGCGCCATCCTACGAGCAGTACTTC. The full variable domain, rest sourced from reference TRBV7-9 and TRBJ2-7, is DTGVSQNPRHKITKRGQNVTFRCDPISEHNRLYWYRQTLGQGPEFLTYFQNEAQLEKSRLLSDRFSAERPKGSFSTLEIQRTEQGDSAMYLCASSPWDTAPSYEQYFGPGTRLTVT.

V is TRBV2 and J is TRBJ2-7; D remains ambiguous. This CDR3 comprises 14 residues. Germline V lookup: CDR1 SNHLY, CDR2 FYNNEI. V was pared by 10 bases and J by 2 bases, with 18 bases between. Here the CDR3 reads CATQEKQTPYEQYF. As DNA, the CDR3 is TGTGCCACCCAGGAGAAGCAAACCCCCTACGAGCAGTACTTC.

The chain uses TRBV7-3 and TRBJ2-5; D not resolved. Germline V gives CDR1 SGHTA, CDR2 FQGTGA. Deletions cut 5 bases from V and 5 bases from J, with 12 bases between. CDR3 length equals 13 residues. The CDR3 loop is CASSRVAFETQYF. The CDR3 nucleotides read TGTGCCAGCAGCCGCGTAGCTTTCGAGACCCAGTACTTC.

The chain recombines TRBV6-5 with TRBJ1-5, with D tentatively TRBD1 (5 bases). Trimming stripped 5 bases from V and 0 bases from J, with 17 bases between. CDR3 length: 17 residues. Germline CDR1 and CDR2: MNHEY and SVGAGI. CDR3 DNA sequence: TGTGCCAGCAGTCCTGGACACGACCTTGCTAGCAATCAGCCCCAGCATTTT. This sequence encodes CASSPGHDLASNQPQHF.

Points on this clonotype: A much larger clone lies a single base off, so this may be a read error. The chain combines TRBV2 with TRBJ1-5; D remains unclear. This CDR3 has 14 residues. CDR1 is SNHLY and CDR2 is FYNNEI in the germline V gene. The CDR3 loop is CASTYDTGNQPRHF. The CDR3 DNA follows: TGTGCCAGCACTTACGACACCGGCAATCAGCCCCGGCATTTT.

This clonotype was seen a handful of times. This chain connects TRBV7-2 to TRBJ1-3, with a weak D call TRBD1 (5 bases). CDR1 and CDR2 from the germline V gene are SGHTA and FQGNSA. The CDR3 runs to 15 residues. The germline V and J ends were trimmed by 6 bases and 2 bases, with 14 bases remaining between them. In nucleotides, the CDR3 is TGTGCCAGCAGTTCCCCGCGGGGGGCTGGAAACACCATATATTTT. Its protein product is CASSSPRGAGNTIYF.

V is TRBV7-2 and J is TRBJ1-5, with 7 bases identical to TRBD1. Germline V gene data show CDR1 as SGHTA and CDR2 as FQGNSA. The CDR3 loop spans 14 amino acids. Trimming removed 6 bases from V and 6 bases from J; junction bases left unmatched: 8. The CDR3 here is CASSLGQWFQPQHF. CDR3 DNA: TGTGCCAGCAGTTTGGGACAGTGGTTTCAGCCCCAGCATTTT.

This clonotype was picked up one time. A junction boundary mismatches the germline segment, possibly from a read error. The V call is TRBV7-3, the J call TRBJ1-5, with a tentative D call TRBD1 (6 bases). This CDR3 contains 13 residues. CDR1 and CDR2 from the germline V gene are SGHTA and FQGTGA. This chain's CDR3 is CANSKGGGQPQHF. CDR3 DNA: TGCGCCAACAGCAAGGGGGGTGGACAGCCCCAGCATTTT.

This clonotype was counted only a few times. The CDR3 DNA reads TGTGCCAGCGAACCCGGGACAGGGTCCGGAAACACCATATATTTT. Protein sequence: CASEPGTGSGNTIYF. V and J are TRBV28 and TRBJ1-3; 9 nucleotides line up with TRBD1. This CDR3 comprises 15 residues. Germline CDR1 reads MDHEN; CDR2 reads SYDVKM. V was clipped by 8 bases and J by 4 bases; unmatched bases: 9.

Details on this clonotype: A much larger clonotype is one base distant, so this may be a read error. The chain is built from TRBV29-1 and TRBJ2-7; no firm D call. Germline V gene sequence: CDR1 SQVTM, CDR2 ANQGSEA. CDR3 length: 11 amino acids. The CDR3 region is CSVWLAYEQHF. Here the CDR3 DNA reads TGCAGCGTCTGGTTGGCCTACGAGCAGCACTTC.

The chain couples TRBV20-1 to TRBJ1-3; the match to TRBD1 covers 7 bases. This CDR3 region has 13 residues. The V gene end was trimmed by 3 bases and the J gene end by 4 bases; junction bases not matched to a gene: 3. Germline lookup yields CDR1 DFQATT and CDR2 SNEGSKA (reference sequence). CDR3 sequence reads: CSARGTAGNTIYF. CDR3 coding DNA: TGCAGTGCTAGGGGGACAGCCGGAAACACCATATATTTT.

CDR3 sequence: CATGTGVRGQPQHF. In nucleotides, the CDR3 is TGTGCCACGGGGACAGGGGTAAGGGGCCAGCCCCAGCATTTT. The chain combines TRBV7-2 with TRBJ1-5; 10 positions agree with TRBD1. The CDR3 totals 14 residues. V lost 10 bases and J lost 7; bases outside the gene matches: 10. The germline CDR1 and CDR2 sequences are SGHTA and FQGNSA. Combining the CDR3 with reference TRBV7-2 and TRBJ1-5 gives the whole variable domain GAGVSQSPSNKVTEKGKDVELRCDPISGHTALYWYRQSLGQGLEFLIYFQGNSAPDKSGLPSDRFSAERTGGSVSTLTIQRTQQEDSAVYLCATGTGVRGQPQHFGDGTRLSIL.

About this clonotype: A much more abundant neighbour one base away suggests this may be a read error. The chain is built from TRBV19 and TRBJ1-1; D may be TRBD1 (5 bases). V was cut by 5 bases and J by 3 bases, with 13 bases left in between. This CDR3 spans 14 amino acids. CDR1 and CDR2 (germline): LNHDA, SQIVND (reference sequence). The CDR3 is CASSGYRMHTEAFF. In DNA form, the CDR3 reads TGTGCCAGTAGTGGATACAGGATGCACACTGAAGCTTTCTTT.

In its sample, this clonotype was seen many times. CDR3 DNA: TGTGCCAGCAGCCCGGACAGGGGGCAAGGACAGCCCCAGCATTTT. It yields the protein CASSPDRGQGQPQHF. The chain has TRBV7-9 and TRBJ1-5; 11 nucleotides match TRBD1. There are 15 residues in the CDR3. Trimming took 5 bases from V and 7 from J; bases not matched to a gene: 7. Per the germline V gene, CDR1 is SEHNR and CDR2 is FQNEAQ (reference sequence).

The chain is built from TRBV20-1 and TRBJ1-3, with D perhaps TRBD1 (6 bases). V lost 0 bases, J lost 3 bases, and 12 bases lay in between. The CDR3 spans 15 residues. Germline V gene lookup returns CDR1 DFQATT and CDR2 SNEGSKA (reference sequence). The CDR3 loop reads CSARDSGGSGNTIYF. CDR3 nucleotide sequence: TGCAGTGCTAGAGACTCGGGGGGCAGTGGAAACACCATATATTTT.